A selection of T cell receptor beta chains follows, all from one sample in a study of cytomegalovirus exposure and HLA in healthy donors. TCRdb's table, derived via immunoSEQ multiplex PCR, lists solely in-frame clones and lacks some. Among under 200,000 clones, approximately 77% were seen once, and the ten largest hold less than 3%. The sequenced material came from PBMCs. The receptors were sampled from a female donor in good health and CMV-seronegative. CDR3s include the opening cysteine and the closing phenylalanine or tryptophan. Fields, in order: D gene, J gene, clone size, V gene, CDR3 DNA, CDR3 protein. The D gene is left open where the match is weak. Only part of the rows carry a size: once, few, many, or a class if the clone is expanded.

>.|TRBJ1-2|.|TRBV18
TGTGCCAGCTCACCAGGGCAGGGCGGCTATGGCTACACCTTC
CASSPGQGGYGYTF
>.|TRBJ2-2|.|TRBV7-3
TGTGCCAGCAGCCCCCCCCGGGGGGAGCTGTTTTTT
CASSPPRGELFF
>.|TRBJ2-1|once|TRBV28
TGTGCCAGCAGGCCCAGGGCGGCCCGGTACAATGAGCAGTTCTTC
CASRPRAARYNEQFF
>.|TRBJ2-7|.|TRBV28
TGTGCCAGCAGTTTACCCGCTAGCCCCTACGAGCAGTACTTC
CASSLPASPYEQYF
>.|TRBJ1-5|few|TRBV30
TGTGCCTGGAGTGTGGGGCCTAGCAATCAGCCCCAGCATTTT
CAWSVGPSNQPQHF
>TRBD1|TRBJ1-1|.|TRBV7-2
TGTGCCAGCAGCTTTCGGGACAGGGTGAACACTGAAGCTTTCTTT
CASSFRDRVNTEAFF
>.|TRBJ2-4|.|TRBV15
TGTGCCACCAGCACCGGAGGACTACTGAAAAACATTCAGTACTTC
CATSTGGLLKNIQYF
>TRBD1|TRBJ1-1|.|TRBV18
TGTGCCAGCTCACCCGACAGGGGAGGCACTGAAGCTTTCTTT
CASSPDRGGTEAFF
>TRBD1|TRBJ1-1|.|TRBV4-1
TGCGCCAGCAGCCAAGTACAGGGGCCGACTGAAGCTTTCTTT
CASSQVQGPTEAFF
>.|TRBJ2-1|.|TRBV7-9
TGTGCCAGCAGCTTAGCGGGACAACATGAGCAGTTCTTC
CASSLAGQHEQFF
>TRBD2|TRBJ2-7|.|TRBV5-4
TGTGCCAGCAGCTTTGGGACTAGCGGGCCACAGAGGGGCGAGCAGTACTTC
CASSFGTSGPQRGEQYF
>TRBD1|TRBJ1-1|.|TRBV19
TGTGCCAGTAGTACCCCGGGACAGGCGAACACTGAAGCTTTCTTT
CASSTPGQANTEAFF
>.|TRBJ2-7|once|TRBV30
TGTGCCTGGAGTACAGCCTCCTACGAGCAGTACTTC
CAWSTASYEQYF
>.|TRBJ2-1|.|TRBV28
TGTGCCAGCACCCCGAGGGTTCGGAATGAGCAGTTCTTC
CASTPRVRNEQFF
>TRBD1|TRBJ2-7|.|TRBV23-1
TGCGCCAGCAGTCACGACAGGGACGAGCAGTACTTC
CASSHDRDEQYF
>.|TRBJ1-6|.|TRBV4-3
TGCGCCAGCAGCCAAGAGGGCCGGGGGTCCGATTCACCCCTCCACTTT
CASSQEGRGSDSPLHF
>.|TRBJ1-5|.|TRBV4-2
TGTGCCAGCAGCCAAGCCGTAGGGAGTAGCAATCAGCCCCAGCATTTT
CASSQAVGSSNQPQHF
>.|TRBJ1-2|.|TRBV6-6
TGTGCCAGCAGTTACTCCGGACAGCCCTATGGCTACACCTTC
CASSYSGQPYGYTF
>TRBD2|TRBJ2-1|.|TRBV7-9
TGTTCCAGCAGCTGGACACTAGCGGGGGCCTACAATGAGCAGTTCTTC
CSSSWTLAGAYNEQFF
>TRBD2|TRBJ2-3|once|TRBV4-3
TGCGCCAGCAGCCAAGATTTGCTAGCGGGGAGCACAGATACGCAGTATTTT
CASSQDLLAGSTDTQYF
>TRBD2|TRBJ2-5|.|TRBV6-1
TGTGCCAGCAGTGAAAAGGGGAGGGGCGCAGGAGAGACCCAGTACTTC
CASSEKGRGAGETQYF
>.|TRBJ1-1|.|TRBV25-1
TGTGCCAGCAGTGAATATCGGCAGGGGGAAGCTTTCTTT
CASSEYRQGEAFF
>.|TRBJ1-5|.|TRBV5-5
TGTGCCAGCAGCCGTGAGGCCAGAGCCTGGGTGCCCCAGCATTTT
CASSREARAWVPQHF
>TRBD1|TRBJ1-2|.|TRBV5-6
TGTGCCAGCAGCCGCGTGTTGACAGGGGGCGCGGAGGGCTACACCTTC
CASSRVLTGGAEGYTF
>TRBD2|TRBJ2-3|.|TRBV6-1
TGTGCCAGCACCCCGGGGGGTGAGACAGATACGCAGTATTTT
CASTPGGETDTQYF
>TRBD2|TRBJ2-2|.|TRBV27
TGTGCCAGCAGTTTCCGTCTAGCGGGGGGTTCGGGCACCGGGGAGCTGTTTTTT
CASSFRLAGGSGTGELFF
>TRBD1|TRBJ1-4|few|TRBV9
TGTGCCAGCAGCGGGACAGGGATGTTGTGGGAAAAACTGTTTTTT
CASSGTGMLWEKLFF
>TRBD2|TRBJ2-1|.|TRBV9
TGTGCCAGCAGCGTAACAACTAGCGGGTCGTCCTACAATGAGCAGTTCTTC
CASSVTTSGSSYNEQFF
>.|TRBJ2-3|.|TRBV27
TGTGCCAGCAGATCCAGTCTTACAGATACGCAGTATTTT
CASRSSLTDTQYF
>TRBD2|TRBJ2-7|.|TRBV30
TGTGCCTGGAGTGTACTGGCGGGGGGGCCGGGCGAGCAGTACTTC
CAWSVLAGGPGEQYF
>TRBD2|TRBJ2-7|.|TRBV28
TGTGCCAGCAGTTCCCAGCGGGGCCTTTACGACGAGCAGTACTTC
CASSSQRGLYDEQYF
>TRBD1|TRBJ2-7|.|TRBV6-5
TGTGCCAGCAGTTACTACGGGGACAGGGGGCGAGACGAGCAGTACTTC
CASSYYGDRGRDEQYF
>TRBD2|TRBJ2-5|.|TRBV2
TGTGCCAGCAGTACGAACGGGGGGAGTTGGGAGACCCAGTACTTC
CASSTNGGSWETQYF